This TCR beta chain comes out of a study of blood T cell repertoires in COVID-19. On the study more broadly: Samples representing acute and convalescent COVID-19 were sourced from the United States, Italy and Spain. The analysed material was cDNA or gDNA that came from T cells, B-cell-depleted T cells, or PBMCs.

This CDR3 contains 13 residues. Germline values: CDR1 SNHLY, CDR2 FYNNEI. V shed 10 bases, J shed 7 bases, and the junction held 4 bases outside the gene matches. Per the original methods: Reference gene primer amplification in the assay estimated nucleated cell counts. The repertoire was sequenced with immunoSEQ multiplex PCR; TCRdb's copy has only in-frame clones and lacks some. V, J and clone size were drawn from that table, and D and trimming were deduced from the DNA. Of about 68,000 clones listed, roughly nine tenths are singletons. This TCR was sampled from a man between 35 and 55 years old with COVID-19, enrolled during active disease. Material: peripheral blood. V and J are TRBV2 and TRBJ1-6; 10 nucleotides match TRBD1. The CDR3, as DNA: TGTGCCACTGGGACAGGGGCGAATTCACCCCTCCACTTT. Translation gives CATGTGANSPLHF. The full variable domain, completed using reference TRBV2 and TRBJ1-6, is EPEVTQTPSHQVTQMGQEVILRCVPISNHLYFYWYRQILGQKVEFLVSFYNNEISEKSEIFDDQFSVERPDGSNFTLKIRSTKLEDSAMYFCATGTGANSPLHFGNGTRLTVT.